This T cell receptor (beta chain) was retrieved from a study of T cells after yellow fever vaccination. At least ten counts were recorded for this clonotype. Its antigen is not known. TCRdb reprocessed the 5' RACE reads with MiXCR, giving one entry per CDR3 protein. The sample consists of over 300,000 distinct CDR3 sequences, 6.8% of them appearing once. Study-wide points: Reappearance after the booster was observed for most primary-vaccination clones (96% CD4, over 75% CD8).

Germline V gene lookup returns CDR1 MNHEY and CDR2 SVGAGI. This CDR3 is 14 amino acids long. V was pared by 10 bases and J by 7 bases, with 19 bases between. This chain uses TRBV6-5 with TRBJ1-4; tentatively, D is TRBD1 (5 bases). The clonotype comes from a man aged 18 to 35 who received the YFV17D yellow fever vaccine. The starting material was PBMCs, obtained around 45 days after the first yellow fever vaccination. Here the CDR3 reads CATKPDSNTEKLFF. CDR3 DNA sequence: TGTGCCACCAAACCCGACAGCAACACTGAAAAACTGTTTTTT.